The 19 T cell receptor beta chains given below trace back to one sample, sequenced in a study of Graves' ophthalmopathy and Graves' hyperthyroidism. Researchers took RNA transcripts and amplified TCR beta CDR3 regions from them. First-round RT-PCR employed HTBI primers, with a second-round multiplex PCR after it. TCRdb reanalysed the multiplex PCR reads using MiXCR and keeps one entry per CDR3 protein. The data show hundreds of thousands of distinct CDR3 sequences, under 50% seen once. Specimen: peripheral blood. The receptors derive from an adult man with Graves' ophthalmopathy.

At least ten counts were recorded for this clonotype. V is TRBV29-1 and J is TRBJ2-7; D might be TRBD1 (5 bases). V was pared by 7 bases and J by 2 bases, with 12 bases between. The CDR3 extends over 12 amino acids. In germline, CDR1 is SQVTM, CDR2 ANQGSEA. Here the CDR3 DNA reads TGCAGCGCAATGACAGCCCCCTACGAGCAGTACTTC. Protein: CSAMTAPYEQYF.

The V and J genes are TRBV12-3 or TRBV12-4 and TRBJ2-2; unclear D gene. Trimming cost V 6 bases and J 0 bases, with 11 bases left between them. CDR3 length equals 15 residues. CDR3 protein: CASRVFEANTGELFF. DNA for the CDR3: TGTGCCAGCAGGGTCTTTGAGGCGAACACCGGGGAGCTGTTTTTT.

This clonotype was counted at least ten times. V and J are TRBV29-1 and TRBJ2-7; D is unresolved. Trimming pared 7 bases from V and 3 bases from J, leaving 10 bases between. Germline V gives CDR1 SQVTM, CDR2 ANQGSEA. This CDR3 comprises 11 residues. Written as DNA, the CDR3 is TGCAGCGCCGGAGAGAACTACGAGCAGTACTTC. Translating it yields CSAGENYEQYF.

The sample holds many counts of this clonotype. At one end the junction does not follow the germline gene, possibly because of a read error. CDR3 DNA: TGTGCCAGCAGTAGAGGACTAGCGGGGGACCCGATACCTTTT. Its translation: CASSRGLAGDPIPF. The J gene is TRBJ2-7, the V gene TRBV2; 13 bases fit TRBD2. Germline V CDR1 and CDR2: SNHLY, FYNNEI. The length of the CDR3 is 14 residues. Together with reference TRBV2 and TRBJ2-7, the CDR3 gives the full variable domain: EPEVTQTPSHQVTQMGQEVILRCVPISNHLYFYWYRQILGQKVEFLVSFYNNEISEKSEIFDDQFSVERPDGSNFTLKIRSTKLEDSAMYFCASSRGLAGDPIPFGPGTRLTVT.

This clonotype was observed many times. V usage is TRBV6-2 or TRBV6-3 and J usage is TRBJ1-5; D not certain. V dropped 1 base and J dropped 8 bases, with 18 bases sitting between them. CDR1 is MNHEY, CDR2 SVGEGT, per germline. This CDR3 is 16 amino acids long. CDR3 amino acids: CASSYYPDLQGEPQHF. The CDR3 nucleotides read TGTGCCAGCAGTTACTACCCCGACTTACAAGGAGAGCCCCAGCATTTT.

This chain connects TRBV19 to TRBJ2-6, with 12 bases fitting TRBD1. Losses at the gene ends were 6 bases for V and 0 bases for J; bases not matched to a gene: 12. CDR1 and CDR2 (germline): LNHDA, SQIVND (reference sequence). CDR3 length: 20 amino acids. This CDR3 reads CASRLLTGQGAPSGANVLTF. CDR3 nucleotide sequence: TGTGCCAGTAGGCTCTTAACGGGACAGGGGGCACCCTCTGGGGCCAACGTCCTGACTTTC.

This clonotype was found once. A much larger clone sits a single nucleotide away, making a read error possible. No DNA is shown, since the ends of the CDR3 on it are uncertain; the CDR3 is the one TCRdb lists. This rearrangement joins TRBV20-1 to TRBJ2-6. The CDR3 comprises 14 residues, both ends counted. From germline, CDR1 is DFQATT and CDR2 SNEGSKA (reference sequence). The CDR3 is CGARVASGANVLIF.

Concerning this clonotype: At one end, the junction sequence differs from germline, possibly due to a read error. This chain uses TRBV11-1 with TRBJ2-7, with D unresolved. Germline V gives CDR1 SGHAT, CDR2 FQDESV (reference sequence). This CDR3 has 18 amino acids. CDR3 bases: TGTGCCCGCAGCTCCGACCCTACAAGGCAAAAAGGTGTCTACGAGCAGTACTTC. Translated: CARSSDPTRQKGVYEQYF. The whole variable domain, filled in from reference TRBV11-1 and TRBJ2-7, reads EAEVAQSPRYKITEKSQAVAFWCDPISGHATLYWYRQILGQGPELLVQFQDESVVDDSQLPKDRFSAERLKGVDSTLKIQPAELGDSAMYLCARSSDPTRQKGVYEQYFGPGTRLTVT.

The chain employs TRBV29-1 and TRBJ1-1; unclear D gene. Germline values: CDR1 SQVTM, CDR2 ANQGSEA. Deletions cut 2 bases from V and 3 bases from J, with 7 bases between. The CDR3 covers 12 residues. CDR3 coding DNA: TGCAGCGTTGAATGGGTGCACACTGAAGCTTTCTTT. Its protein is CSVEWVHTEAFF.

The rearrangement uses TRBV5-6 and TRBJ1-1; D gene unclear. Trimming removed 1 base from V and 2 bases from J, with 9 bases in between. The CDR3 is 14 residues long. From germline, CDR1 is SGHDT and CDR2 YYEEEE. CDR3 DNA: TGTGCCAGCAGCTTGCGGGGATATAACACTGAAGCTTTCTTT. It encodes CASSLRGYNTEAFF.

This clonotype was seen at least ten times. This chain joins TRBV19 and TRBJ1-1; 11 bases map to TRBD1. From germline, CDR1 is LNHDA and CDR2 SQIVND (reference sequence). J lost 4 bases, V lost 1 base, and 2 bases had no gene match. This CDR3 is built from 15 residues. The CDR3 coding sequence is TGTGCCAGTAGTATAGTGGACAGGGGGCGCACTGAAGCTTTCTTT. It specifies CASSIVDRGRTEAFF.

The chain joins TRBV5-6 to TRBJ1-2; TRBD1 agrees at 7 bases. Germline CDR1 is SGHDT and CDR2 is YYEEEE. J was trimmed by 10 bases and V by 10 bases; bases with no gene match: 13. This CDR3 region has 12 residues. CDR3 protein: CAWRGQLMAYTF. Here the CDR3 DNA reads TGTGCCTGGAGGGGACAGCTAATGGCCTACACCTTC.

This clonotype was seen just once. The chain couples TRBV25-1 to TRBJ2-7, with 10 bases identical to TRBD2. Germline V gives CDR1 MGHDK, CDR2 SYGVNS. The junction had 2 bases not matched to a gene; V was cut back by 6 bases and J by 6 bases. The CDR3 runs to 12 residues. In nucleotides, the CDR3 is TGTGCCAGCAGACTAGCGGGAACCGAGCAGTACTTC. Protein sequence: CASRLAGTEQYF.

The chain couples TRBV10-3 to TRBJ2-1, with 12 bases identical to TRBD2. The CDR3 is made up of 16 amino acids. CDR1 and CDR2 from the germline V gene are ENHRY and SYGVKD. V was clipped by 3 bases and J by 7 bases; unmatched bases: 7. The CDR3 nucleotides read TGTGCCATCAGTGAAAGACTAGCGGGAGCAGGGAATGAGCAGTTCTTC. Translating gives CAISERLAGAGNEQFF.

The chain couples TRBV7-9 to TRBJ2-7; D not resolved. The CDR3 covers 14 residues. The V end was cut by 3 bases, the J end by 1 base, with 10 bases between. Germline CDR1 reads SEHNR; CDR2 reads FQNEAQ (reference sequence). CDR3 bases: TGTGCCAGCAGCTTGTTAACCGCATCCTACGAGCAGTACTTC. This codes for CASSLLTASYEQYF.

The chain uses TRBV29-1 and TRBJ2-5; TRBD1 might be the D (5 bases). The CDR3 contains 13 residues. Trimming removed 6 bases from V and 1 base from J, with 12 bases in between. The germline CDR1 and CDR2 sequences are SQVTM and ANQGSEA. The CDR3 reads CSVGTGSQETQYF. Here the CDR3 DNA reads TGCAGCGTCGGAACAGGAAGCCAAGAGACCCAGTACTTC.

This clonotype was observed many times. This chain uses TRBV7-2 with TRBJ2-5; 11 bases line up with TRBD2. Per germline, CDR1 SGHTA and CDR2 FQGNSA. The CDR3 is 14 residues long. J was trimmed by 9 bases and V by 5 bases; bases with no gene match: 8. This CDR3 is CASSPVAGGRAQYF. The CDR3 DNA reads TGTGCCAGCAGCCCAGTAGCGGGGGGGCGGGCCCAGTACTTC.

This chain links TRBV7-9 with TRBJ2-7, with 8 bases aligning to TRBD1. The CDR3 has 14 amino acids. Germline assignment: CDR1 SEHNR and CDR2 FQNEAQ (reference sequence). The CDR3 nucleotides are TGTGCTAGCCCCACAGGGGGACTTCCCTACGAGCAGTACTTC. Translated: CASPTGGLPYEQYF.

This rearrangement joins TRBV7-2 to TRBJ2-7; 7 positions agree with TRBD1. Per the germline V gene, CDR1 is SGHTA and CDR2 is FQGNSA. Trimming cost V 0 bases and J 3 bases; bases outside gene matches: 11. CDR3 length: 17 amino acids. CDR3 DNA: TGTGCCAGCAGCTTAGCGTTCGACAGGGAACCTTTCTACGAGCAGTACTTC. Its protein product is CASSLAFDREPFYEQYF. Full variable domain (missing parts from reference TRBV7-2 and TRBJ2-7): GAGVSQSPSNKVTEKGKDVELRCDPISGHTALYWYRQSLGQGLEFLIYFQGNSAPDKSGLPSDRFSAERTGGSVSTLTIQRTQQEDSAVYLCASSLAFDREPFYEQYFGPGTRLTVT.